These 16 T cell receptor beta chains share one sample of origin, sequenced in a study of blood T cell repertoires in COVID-19. Clones were read by immunoSEQ multiplex PCR, and TCRdb kept only the in-frame ones, dropping some. This sample has 65,000 to 75,000 clones; 89% occur once, and the top ten carry about 4.9%. The material sequenced was peripheral blood. The receptors here all came from a woman in her fifties or sixties with active COVID-19.

The chain joins TRBV3-1 (or the pseudogene TRBV3-2) to TRBJ2-1, with D possibly being TRBD2 (6 bases). The CDR3 is 21 residues long. Germline assignment: CDR1 LGHDT and CDR2 YNNKEL (reference sequence). The ends were cut back, 1 base at V and 0 bases at J, with 25 bases in the middle. CDR3 DNA: TGTGCCAGCAGCCAAGGGGTTCCGGGAGTGATAGCCCCGGGCTCCTACAATGAGCAGTTCTTC. Translation: CASSQGVPGVIAPGSYNEQFF.

The chain uses TRBV25-1 and TRBJ2-7, with TRBD1 matching 10 bases. There are 16 residues in the CDR3. CDR1 is MGHDK and CDR2 is SYGVNS in the germline V gene. The V and J ends lost 6 bases and 5 bases, in that order; junction bases with no gene match: 13. CDR3 nucleotide sequence: TGTGCCAGCAGCTCGCGACAGGGGGCAATCCTTGACGAGCAGTACTTC. Amino acids: CASSSRQGAILDEQYF.

The V and J genes are TRBV5-1 and TRBJ1-4, with TRBD1 matching 7 bases. V lost 0 bases to trimming and J lost 2 bases; unmatched junction nucleotides: 1. Germline CDR1 SGHRS, CDR2 YFSETQ. The CDR3 runs 15 residues. The CDR3, as DNA: TGCGCCAGCAGCTTGGGGGACAGCACTAATGAAAAACTGTTTTTT. It specifies CASSLGDSTNEKLFF.

This clone is a singleton in its sample. The chain is built from TRBV19 and TRBJ1-6; D is possibly TRBD1 (5 bases). This CDR3 region has 14 residues. Germline values: CDR1 LNHDA, CDR2 SQIVND (reference sequence). V lost 10 bases to trimming and J lost 7 bases, with 17 bases between them. CDR3 coding DNA: TGTGCCACCGCGTGGCAGGGAGGAAATTCACCCCTCCACTTT. It yields the protein CATAWQGGNSPLHF.

The rearrangement joins TRBV19 to TRBJ1-2, with TRBD1 matching 12 bases. Germline CDR1 and CDR2: LNHDA and SQIVND (reference sequence). The trim removed 4 bases at V and 0 bases at J, leaving 6 bases unmatched. CDR3 length: 17 residues. CDR3 in DNA: TGTGCCAGTAGTACCGGGACAGGGGGCACCACTAACTATGGCTACACCTTC. This sequence encodes CASSTGTGGTTNYGYTF.

This chain uses TRBV5-1 with TRBJ2-2; 7 nucleotides line up with TRBD2. Per germline, CDR1 SGHRS and CDR2 YFSETQ. The CDR3 is 14 residues long. The J segment lost 6 bases and the V segment lost 4 bases, leaving 6 bases of the junction unmatched. The CDR3 reads CASSPGAGAGELFF. The DNA of the CDR3 is TGCGCCAGCAGCCCCGGGGCGGGGGCCGGGGAGCTGTTTTTT.

This chain connects TRBV29-1 to TRBJ1-1, with a tentative D call TRBD1 (6 bases). The CDR3 runs to 12 residues. Germline V lookup: CDR1 SQVTM, CDR2 ANQGSEA. V was clipped by 6 bases and J by 0 bases, with 8 bases between them. CDR3 bases: TGCAGCGTGGACAGTTTGAACACTGAAGCTTTCTTT. Translating it yields CSVDSLNTEAFF.

V is TRBV18 and J is TRBJ1-1; 7 nucleotides align to TRBD1. Germline lookup yields CDR1 KGHSH and CDR2 LQKENI. The CDR3 consists of 14 residues. Trimming cost V 8 bases and J 4 bases; bases outside gene matches: 10. The CDR3 is CASHSGTAVTEAFF. The CDR3 coding sequence is TGTGCCAGCCATTCCGGGACAGCCGTCACTGAAGCTTTCTTT. Variable domain in full (rest from reference TRBV18 and TRBJ1-1): NAGVMQNPRHLVRRRGQEARLRCSPMKGHSHVYWYRQLPEEGLKFMVYLQKENIIDESGMPKERFSAEFPKEGPSILRIQQVVRGDSAAYFCASHSGTAVTEAFFGQGTRLTVV.

The table lists this clone with a count of one. The rearrangement uses TRBV6-1 and TRBJ2-3, with 13 bases lining up with TRBD2. With V trimmed by 0 bases and J by 6 bases, 6 bases remained unmatched. CDR3 length: 17 amino acids. Germline assignment: CDR1 MNHNS and CDR2 SASEGT. The chain's CDR3 is CASSEAQLAGGFDTQYF. CDR3 DNA sequence: TGTGCCAGCAGTGAAGCGCAACTAGCGGGAGGGTTTGATACGCAGTATTTT.

The gene calls are TRBV7-9 and TRBJ2-1; TRBD2 matches at 9 bases. The CDR3 covers 17 residues. The V segment lost 5 bases and the J segment 0 bases; nucleotides outside the gene matches: 8. Germline V lookup: CDR1 SEHNR, CDR2 FQNEAQ (reference sequence). The chain's CDR3 is CASSQGLAGYSYNEQFF. The CDR3 DNA reads as TGTGCCAGCAGCCAGGGGCTAGCGGGATACTCCTACAATGAGCAGTTCTTC.

This clone was seen only once. V and J are TRBV5-1 and TRBJ2-7; 7 bases match TRBD2. V lost 3 bases to trimming and J lost 2 bases; unmatched junction nucleotides: 5. CDR3 length equals 14 residues. The germline V gene has CDR1 SGHRS and CDR2 YFSETQ. The CDR3 bases are TGCGCCAGCAGCTCGGACGGGACTACCTACGAGCAGTACTTC. It translates to CASSSDGTTYEQYF.

The J gene is TRBJ2-2, the V gene TRBV28; no reliable D call. V was trimmed by 6 bases and J by 9 bases, leaving 8 bases between them. This CDR3 has 11 residues. Germline CDR1 is MDHEN and CDR2 is SYDVKM. DNA for the CDR3: TGTGCCAGCAGCGAGTCCTGGGAGCTGTTTTTT. This translates into CASSESWELFF.

The J gene is TRBJ1-6, the V gene TRBV5-6; D is undetermined. The CDR3 contains 15 residues. The germline V gene encodes CDR1 SGHDT and CDR2 YYEEEE. V gave up 3 bases and J gave up 5 bases, with 12 bases separating them. The CDR3 here is CASSSLGRDNSPLHF. CDR3 in DNA: TGTGCCAGCAGCTCTCTAGGCAGAGATAATTCACCCCTCCACTTT.

The gene calls are TRBV18 and TRBJ1-4; 8 bases map to TRBD1. J lost 3 bases, V lost 0 bases, and 6 bases had no gene match. Germline V CDR1 and CDR2: KGHSH, LQKENI. The CDR3 contains 17 residues. For the CDR3, the DNA is TGTGCCAGCTCACCACCGGGGACAGGCGTGGCTAATGAAAAACTGTTTTTT. Amino acid sequence: CASSPPGTGVANEKLFF.

The sample holds a few counts of this clone. The chain carries TRBV7-8 and TRBJ1-1; D remains unclear. CDR3 length equals 13 residues. V was clipped by 1 base and J by 7 bases, with 10 bases between them. Germline V CDR1 and CDR2: SGHVS, FQNEAQ. The CDR3 sequence is CASSLGQESEAFF. DNA for the CDR3: TGTGCCAGCAGCTTAGGGCAGGAAAGTGAAGCTTTCTTT.

The chain carries TRBV27 and TRBJ2-7, with a weak D call TRBD1 (6 bases). V was pared by 5 bases and J by 5 bases, with 19 bases between. This CDR3 is 15 amino acids long. CDR1 MNHEY and CDR2 SMNVEV come from the germline V gene (reference sequence). Written as DNA, the CDR3 is TGTGCCAGCAGTCCCCGGGACACCCTTGGAAACGAGCAGTACTTC. Translating gives CASSPRDTLGNEQYF.